These T cell receptor beta chains were read from a single sample in a study of blood T cell repertoires in COVID-19. Assay: immunoSEQ multiplex PCR; the TCRdb copy retains only in-frame clones and omits some. The repertoire has 80,000 to 90,000 clones, 75% to 90% of them found once; the top ten carry 1.2%. Source material: peripheral blood. The receptors derive from a man at least 80 years old with active or convalescent COVID-19. CDR3s include the opening cysteine and the closing phenylalanine or tryptophan. A D gene is named only where the DNA matches it firmly. Expanded clones are given a class, and other clones once, few, many or no size at all.

V gene	J gene	D gene	clone size	CDR3 protein	CDR3 DNA
TRBV5-1	TRBJ1-3	NA	NA	CASSLYPGRPGNTIYF	TGCGCCAGCAGCTTGTATCCAGGGAGGCCTGGAAACACCATATATTTT
TRBV3-1/TRBV3-2	TRBJ2-2	TRBD2	few	CASSQGLAGGELFF	TGTGCCAGCAGCCAGGGACTAGCGGGAGGGGAGCTGTTTTTT
TRBV5-5	TRBJ2-7	TRBD2	NA	CASSLDVAGPSYEQYF	TGTGCCAGCAGCTTGGATGTAGCGGGCCCCTCCTACGAGCAGTACTTC
TRBV29-1	TRBJ2-5	TRBD2	NA	CSPKGPSGKRQETQYF	TGCAGCCCCAAAGGGCCTAGCGGGAAACGCCAAGAGACCCAGTACTTC
TRBV4-3	TRBJ2-1	NA	NA	CASSQDSSRHNEQFF	TGCGCCAGCAGCCAAGATAGCTCACGGCACAATGAGCAGTTCTTC
TRBV9	TRBJ1-1	TRBD1	NA	CASSPRTGLTEAFF	TGTGCCAGCAGCCCCCGGACAGGGTTAACTGAAGCTTTCTTT
TRBV15	TRBJ2-4	NA	NA	CATSRDFGAKNIQYF	TGTGCCACCAGCAGAGATTTCGGGGCCAAAAACATTCAGTACTTC
TRBV29-1	TRBJ2-3	TRBD2	NA	CSVPVAGGSDTQYF	TGCAGCGTGCCCGTAGCGGGAGGTTCAGATACGCAGTATTTT
TRBV7-6	TRBJ1-1	TRBD1	NA	CASSFVLRNRGQDTEAFF	TGTGCCAGCAGCTTTGTATTGAGGAACAGGGGGCAAGACACTGAAGCTTTCTTT
TRBV5-1	TRBJ2-1	NA	NA	CASSEANDNEQFF	TGCGCCAGCAGCGAAGCCAACGACAATGAGCAGTTCTTC
TRBV5-8	TRBJ2-1	TRBD1	NA	CASSLAPGQGDNEQFF	TGTGCCAGCAGCTTGGCCCCGGGACAGGGGGACAATGAGCAGTTCTTC
TRBV9	TRBJ1-4	NA	NA	CASSQTGTTNEKLFF	TGTGCCAGCAGCCAAACAGGGACAACTAATGAAAAACTGTTTTTT
TRBV7-2	TRBJ2-7	NA	NA	CASSQASGTLYEQYF	TGTGCCAGCAGTCAGGCGTCAGGGACTCTCTACGAGCAGTACTTC
TRBV3-1/TRBV3-2	TRBJ1-5	NA	NA	CASSQRSNQPQHF	TGTGCCAGCAGCCAGAGAAGCAATCAGCCCCAGCATTTT
TRBV3-1/TRBV3-2	TRBJ2-3	TRBD1	NA	CASSQERLPGQGTDTQYF	TGTGCCAGCAGCCAAGAAAGGCTACCGGGACAGGGGACAGATACGCAGTATTTT
TRBV6-5	TRBJ1-1	TRBD1	few	CASTGGGTEAFF	TGTGCCAGCACAGGGGGAGGCACTGAAGCTTTCTTT
TRBV29-1	TRBJ1-2	NA	NA	CSVEPEGTLYGYTF	TGCAGCGTTGAACCTGAGGGAACTCTCTATGGCTACACCTTC
TRBV27	TRBJ1-1	NA	few	CASSFRQGTEAFF	TGTGCCAGCAGTTTTCGTCAGGGCACTGAAGCTTTCTTT
TRBV4-3	TRBJ1-4	TRBD1	NA	CASSQVTGGDGNEKLFF	TGCGCCAGCAGCCAAGTGACAGGGGGCGACGGTAATGAAAAACTGTTTTTT
TRBV6-1	TRBJ2-7	NA	medium-sized	CASSDPVYEQYF	TGTGCCAGCAGTGACCCCGTCTACGAGCAGTACTTC